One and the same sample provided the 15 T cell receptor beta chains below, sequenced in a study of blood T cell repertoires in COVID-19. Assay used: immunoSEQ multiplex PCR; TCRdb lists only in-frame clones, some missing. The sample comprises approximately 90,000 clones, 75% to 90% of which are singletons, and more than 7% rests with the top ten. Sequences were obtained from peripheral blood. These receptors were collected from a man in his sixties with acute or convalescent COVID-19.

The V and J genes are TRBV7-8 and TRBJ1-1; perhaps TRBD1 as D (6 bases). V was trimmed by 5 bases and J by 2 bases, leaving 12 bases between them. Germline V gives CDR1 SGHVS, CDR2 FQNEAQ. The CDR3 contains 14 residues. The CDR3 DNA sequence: TGTGCCAGCAGCCGAGACAGGTCAAACACTGAAGCTTTCTTT. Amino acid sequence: CASSRDRSNTEAFF.

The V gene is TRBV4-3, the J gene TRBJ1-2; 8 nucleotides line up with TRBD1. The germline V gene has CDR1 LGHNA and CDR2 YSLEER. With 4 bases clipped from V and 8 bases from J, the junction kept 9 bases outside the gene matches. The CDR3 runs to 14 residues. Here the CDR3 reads CASSPGQGRGGYTF. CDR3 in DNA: TGCGCCAGCAGCCCCGGACAGGGAAGGGGCGGCTACACCTTC.

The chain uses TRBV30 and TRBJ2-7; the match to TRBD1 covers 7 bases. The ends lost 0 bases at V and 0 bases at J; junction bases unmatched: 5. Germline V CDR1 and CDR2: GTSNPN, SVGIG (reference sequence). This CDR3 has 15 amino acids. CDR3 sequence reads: CAWSVAPGGSYEQYF. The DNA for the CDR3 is TGTGCCTGGAGTGTCGCCCCAGGGGGCTCCTACGAGCAGTACTTC.

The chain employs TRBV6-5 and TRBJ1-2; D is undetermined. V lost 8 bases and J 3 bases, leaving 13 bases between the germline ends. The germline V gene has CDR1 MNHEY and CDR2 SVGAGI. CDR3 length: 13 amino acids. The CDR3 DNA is TGTGCCAGCGAGTTGAGGAACGACTATGGCTACACCTTC. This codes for CASELRNDYGYTF.

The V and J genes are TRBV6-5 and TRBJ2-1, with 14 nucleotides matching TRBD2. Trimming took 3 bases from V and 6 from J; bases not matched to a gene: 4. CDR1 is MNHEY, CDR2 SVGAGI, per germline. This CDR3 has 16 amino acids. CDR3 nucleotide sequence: TGTGCCAGCAGTTATCGAGGACTAGCGGGAGGCAATGAGCAGTTCTTC. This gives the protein CASSYRGLAGGNEQFF.

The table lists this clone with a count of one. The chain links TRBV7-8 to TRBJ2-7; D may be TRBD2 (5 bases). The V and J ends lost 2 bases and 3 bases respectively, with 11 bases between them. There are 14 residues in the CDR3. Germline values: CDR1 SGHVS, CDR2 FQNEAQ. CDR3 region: CASSLLLADYEQYF. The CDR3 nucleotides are TGTGCCAGCAGCTTACTGCTAGCAGACTACGAGCAGTACTTC.

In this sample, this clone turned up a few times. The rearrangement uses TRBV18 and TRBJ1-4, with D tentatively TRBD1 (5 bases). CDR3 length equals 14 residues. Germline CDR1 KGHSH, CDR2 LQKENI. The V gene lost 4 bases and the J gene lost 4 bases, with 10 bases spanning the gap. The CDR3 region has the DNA TGTGCCAGCTCACGACGACAGAATAATGAAAAACTGTTTTTT. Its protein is CASSRRQNNEKLFF.

The CDR3 protein is CASSLASGRGSGDTQYF. CDR3 DNA: TGTGCCAGCAGCTTAGCTAGCGGGCGGGGATCAGGAGATACGCAGTATTTT. The V gene is TRBV7-9, the J gene TRBJ2-3, with 7 nucleotides matching TRBD2. The V and J ends lost 0 bases and 5 bases, in that order; junction bases with no gene match: 11. The CDR3 is 17 amino acids. Germline V CDR1 and CDR2: SEHNR, FQNEAQ (reference sequence).

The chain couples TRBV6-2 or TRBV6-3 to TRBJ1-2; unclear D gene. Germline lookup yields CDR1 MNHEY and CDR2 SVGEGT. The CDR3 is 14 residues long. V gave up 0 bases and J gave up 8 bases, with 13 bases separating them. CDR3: CASSYSTKPPGYTF. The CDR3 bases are TGTGCCAGCAGTTACTCCACAAAACCCCCCGGCTACACCTTC.

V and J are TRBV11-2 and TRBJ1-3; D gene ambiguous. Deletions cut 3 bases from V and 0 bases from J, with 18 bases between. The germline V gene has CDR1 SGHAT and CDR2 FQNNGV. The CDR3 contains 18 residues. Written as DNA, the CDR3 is TGTGCCAGCAGCTTGCTTGGGAGACCTAGGAGCTCTGGAAACACCATATATTTT. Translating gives CASSLLGRPRSSGNTIYF.

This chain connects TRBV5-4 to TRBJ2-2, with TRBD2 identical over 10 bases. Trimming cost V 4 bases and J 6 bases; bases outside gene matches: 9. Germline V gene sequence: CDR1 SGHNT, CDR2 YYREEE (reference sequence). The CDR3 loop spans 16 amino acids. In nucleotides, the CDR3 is TGTGCCAGCAGCCCTCGCCTAGCGGGAGTCCCCGGGGAGCTGTTTTTT. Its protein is CASSPRLAGVPGELFF.

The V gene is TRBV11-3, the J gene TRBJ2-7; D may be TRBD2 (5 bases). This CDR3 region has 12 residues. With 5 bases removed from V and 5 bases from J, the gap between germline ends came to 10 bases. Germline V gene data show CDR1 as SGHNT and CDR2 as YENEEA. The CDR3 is CASSAEGNEQYF. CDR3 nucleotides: TGTGCCAGCAGCGCAGAGGGTAACGAGCAGTACTTC.

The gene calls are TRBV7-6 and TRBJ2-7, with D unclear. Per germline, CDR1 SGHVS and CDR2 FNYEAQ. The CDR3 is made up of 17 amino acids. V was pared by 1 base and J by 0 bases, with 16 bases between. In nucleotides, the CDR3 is TGTGCCAGCAGCTTAGTAGTATCGGCAGCTAGCTCCTACGAGCAGTACTTC. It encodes CASSLVVSAASSYEQYF.

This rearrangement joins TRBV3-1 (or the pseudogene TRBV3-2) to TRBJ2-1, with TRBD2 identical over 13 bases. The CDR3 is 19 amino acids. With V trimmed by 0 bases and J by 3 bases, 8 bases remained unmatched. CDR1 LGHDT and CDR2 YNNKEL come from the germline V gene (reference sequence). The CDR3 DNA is TGTGCCAGCAGCCAAGAGGCTGGGACTAGCGGGAAAGTCTACAATGAGCAGTTCTTC. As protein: CASSQEAGTSGKVYNEQFF.

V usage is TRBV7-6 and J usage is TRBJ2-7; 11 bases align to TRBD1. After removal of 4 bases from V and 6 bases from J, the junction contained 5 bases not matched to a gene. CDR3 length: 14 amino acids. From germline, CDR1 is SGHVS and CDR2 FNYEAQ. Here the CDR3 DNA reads TGTGCCAGCAGCTCATCCGGGACAGGGGGCGAGCAGTACTTC. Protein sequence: CASSSSGTGGEQYF.